The clone carrying this T cell receptor beta chain has just one count. The V and J ends lost 9 bases and 5 bases respectively, with 8 bases between them. The CDR3 sequence is 11 residues long. CDR1 is MDHEN and CDR2 is SYDVKM in the germline V gene. The data were obtained in a study of blood T cell repertoires in COVID-19. Whole-study context: Samples representing acute and convalescent COVID-19 were sourced from the United States, Italy and Spain.

Authors' methods: From reference gene primer amplification, estimates of nucleated cell counts were derived. Profiling relied on immunoSEQ multiplex PCR, and the TCRdb table lists in-frame clones only, not all of them. From that table come the V and J calls and clone size; the DNA was used to work out D and trimming. The sample holds fewer than 150,000 clones, about two thirds seen once. The chain recombines TRBV28 with TRBJ1-3, with no clear D. The receptor's source is a human donor with acute or convalescent COVID-19. The donor label of this sample is uncertain. Sample: peripheral blood. The CDR3 nucleotides read TGTGCCAGTTTTCGTAGAAACACCATATATTTT. This codes for CASFRRNTIYF.